This T cell receptor (beta chain) was sequenced for a study of OX40 agonist ivuxolimab in advanced cancers. Study context: Patients were approximately 80% male with ages roughly 20 to 85, mean 60. General study points: There was clonal expansion of CD4+ and CD8+ blood T cells by week 6 at 0.1 to 3.0 mg/kg.

Assay used: immunoSEQ multiplex PCR; TCRdb lists only in-frame clones, some missing. Altogether some 76,000 clones are present, over 90% being singletons, with the ten largest covering less than 7%. This clone has only a few counts. The antigen is undetermined. The germline V gene encodes CDR1 LNHDA and CDR2 SQIVND (reference sequence). This CDR3 is built from 14 residues. V shed 6 bases and J 7 bases; nucleotides not matched to a gene: 8. This clonotype originated in an adult with an advanced solid tumor such as melanoma, head and neck, liver or kidney cancer. Sample: CD4+ or CD8+ T cells sorted from blood, taken in a trial of the OX40 agonist ivuxolimab. The chain joins TRBV19 to TRBJ2-2; 7 nucleotides agree with TRBD1. The chain's CDR3 is CASSTRQGGGELFF. The CDR3 bases are TGTGCCAGTAGCACCAGACAGGGCGGCGGGGAGCTGTTTTTT.